The 22 T cell receptor beta chains below were found in one sample sequenced in a study of blood T cell repertoires in COVID-19. TCRdb's copy holds only in-frame clones and misses some; the assay was immunoSEQ multiplex PCR. The sample lists over 75,000 clones; around 80% were seen once. The specimen sequenced was peripheral blood. These receptors all stem from a woman older than 75 with acute or convalescent COVID-19.

This clone was detected once. The chain combines TRBV28 with TRBJ2-5, with 8 bases lining up with TRBD2. V was clipped by 6 bases and J by 7 bases; unmatched bases: 4. From germline, CDR1 is MDHEN and CDR2 SYDVKM. The CDR3 covers 12 residues. DNA of the CDR3: TGTGCCAGCAGCACACGGGGGGGGACCCAGTACTTC. Translation gives CASSTRGGTQYF.

This clone was counted between two and nine times. This chain uses TRBV10-3 with TRBJ2-7; 13 bases agree with TRBD2. Germline V gene data show CDR1 as ENHRY and CDR2 as SYGVKD. The CDR3 has 15 amino acids. The trim removed 3 bases at V and 6 bases at J, leaving 5 bases unmatched. CDR3 sequence reads: CAISEGTSGIGEQYF. The CDR3, as DNA: TGTGCCATCAGTGAAGGGACTAGCGGGATAGGCGAGCAGTACTTC.

This chain links TRBV10-3 with TRBJ2-1; 15 nucleotides agree with TRBD2. The CDR3 runs 16 residues. The J segment lost 4 bases and the V segment lost 5 bases, leaving 3 bases of the junction unmatched. Germline loops: CDR1 ENHRY, CDR2 SYGVKD. The CDR3 DNA reads TGTGCCATCAGTTCCGGACTAGCGGGAGGGTACAATGAGCAGTTCTTC. Protein: CAISSGLAGGYNEQFF.

The chain couples TRBV20-1 to TRBJ1-2; unclear D gene. The CDR3 contains 11 residues. Germline loops: CDR1 DFQATT, CDR2 SNEGSKA (reference sequence). Trimming shortened V by 0 bases and J by 8 bases, and 7 bases separated the two germline ends. The CDR3 nucleotides are TGCAGTGCTAGAGATTCGTTGGGCTACACCTTC. Amino acid sequence: CSARDSLGYTF.

The genes are TRBV3-1 (or the pseudogene TRBV3-2) and TRBJ1-2; 8 bases align to TRBD1. Germline loops: CDR1 LGHDT, CDR2 YNNKEL (reference sequence). The CDR3 loop spans 14 amino acids. V trimming: 1 base; J trimming: 6 bases; junction bases outside the gene matches: 4. Here the CDR3 DNA reads TGTGCCAGCAGCCAAGCTCCAGGGGGCAATGGCTACACCTTC. Translating gives CASSQAPGGNGYTF.

The chain employs TRBV28 and TRBJ2-1; 9 bases fit TRBD1. This CDR3 is built from 15 residues. V gave up 5 bases and J gave up 6 bases; unmatched junction bases: 8. Germline-derived CDR1 and CDR2 are MDHEN and SYDVKM. CDR3 residues: CASSTLGTGFNEQFF. The CDR3 DNA follows: TGTGCCAGCAGTACCTTGGGGACAGGGTTCAATGAGCAGTTCTTC.

The V and J genes are TRBV27 and TRBJ2-6; 8 nucleotides line up with TRBD1. The V segment lost 8 bases and the J segment 0 bases; nucleotides outside the gene matches: 3. The CDR3 has 15 residues. Germline V gene lookup returns CDR1 MNHEY and CDR2 SMNVEV (reference sequence). CDR3 bases: TGTGCCAGCGCCACAGGGGGCTCTGGGGCCAACGTCCTGACTTTC. This sequence encodes CASATGGSGANVLTF. Full variable domain (remainder filled in from reference TRBV27 and TRBJ2-6): EAQVTQNPRYLITVTGKKLTVTCSQNMNHEYMSWYRQDPGLGLRQIYYSMNVEVTDKGDVPEGYKVSRKEKRNFPLILESPSPNQTSLYFCASATGGSGANVLTFGAGSRLTVL.

The V and J genes are TRBV6-5 and TRBJ1-3, with D perhaps TRBD1 (6 bases). CDR1 MNHEY and CDR2 SVGAGI come from the germline V gene. There are 16 residues in the CDR3. Trimming shortened V by 1 base and J by 3 bases, and 13 bases separated the two germline ends. For the CDR3, the DNA is TGTGCCAGCAGTTACTACCACGCAGGGGATGGAAACACCATATATTTT. Its translation is CASSYYHAGDGNTIYF.

The chain joins TRBV27 to TRBJ1-2; 7 bases fit TRBD1. The trim removed 0 bases at V and 2 bases at J, leaving 3 bases unmatched. The CDR3 loop spans 15 amino acids. Germline lookup yields CDR1 MNHEY and CDR2 SMNVEV (reference sequence). CDR3 loop: CASSLSVTGNYGYTF. CDR3 DNA sequence: TGTGCCAGCAGTTTATCGGTGACAGGGAACTATGGCTACACCTTC.

This clone was detected only a few times. The chain combines TRBV3-1 (or the pseudogene TRBV3-2) with TRBJ2-1, with no clear D. Germline lookup yields CDR1 LGHDT and CDR2 YNNKEL (reference sequence). The CDR3 extends over 11 amino acids. Trimming shortened V by 4 bases and J by 5 bases, and 3 bases separated the two germline ends. The CDR3 DNA reads as TGTGCCAGCAGCCGTAACAATGAGCAGTTCTTC. Translated, it gives CASSRNNEQFF.

The CDR3: CASSQTSGYEQYF. For the CDR3, the DNA is TGTGCCAGCAGCCAGACTAGCGGATACGAGCAGTACTTC. The rearrangement joins TRBV6-6 to TRBJ2-7; 9 nucleotides match TRBD2. Germline V CDR1 and CDR2: MNHNY, SVGAGI (reference sequence). With V trimmed by 6 bases and J by 4 bases, 4 bases remained unmatched. The CDR3 sequence is 13 residues long.

This chain joins TRBV5-4 and TRBJ2-7; TRBD1 might be the D (5 bases). The germline V and J ends were trimmed by 3 bases and 3 bases, with 7 bases remaining between them. This CDR3 has 12 amino acids. Per the germline V gene, CDR1 is SGHNT and CDR2 is YYREEE (reference sequence). The CDR3 region is CASSYQGYEQYF. CDR3 DNA: TGTGCCAGCAGCTATCAGGGCTACGAGCAGTACTTC.

This clone was detected only a few times. The chain employs TRBV27 and TRBJ2-2, with 10 bases aligning to TRBD2. Germline CDR1 and CDR2: MNHEY and SMNVEV (reference sequence). J lost 4 bases, V lost 5 bases, and 16 bases had no gene match. CDR3 length equals 19 residues. CDR3 DNA: TGTGCCAGCAGTCCCTATCTAGCGGGAGAGTCTAGAGGCACCGGGGAGCTGTTTTTT. It translates to CASSPYLAGESRGTGELFF.

Here the CDR3 DNA reads TGTGCCAGCAGCCCGCCCGGGGGGACCTACAATGAGCAGTTCTTC. Residues: CASSPPGGTYNEQFF. The genes are TRBV7-9 and TRBJ2-1; TRBD2 matches at 7 bases. The V segment lost 5 bases and the J segment 2 bases; nucleotides outside the gene matches: 6. The CDR3 totals 15 residues. Germline CDR1 SEHNR, CDR2 FQNEAQ (reference sequence).

The chain links TRBV3-1 (or the pseudogene TRBV3-2) to TRBJ2-1, with 11 bases lining up with TRBD1. There are 16 residues in the CDR3. With V trimmed by 1 base and J by 8 bases, 7 bases remained unmatched. Germline V gene data show CDR1 as LGHDT and CDR2 as YNNKEL (reference sequence). CDR3 loop: CASSQGLGQGADEQFF. The CDR3 DNA sequence: TGTGCCAGCAGCCAAGGACTAGGACAGGGGGCCGATGAGCAGTTCTTC.

CDR3: CASSPEGRPNQPQHF. The CDR3 DNA follows: TGTGCCAGCAGCCCAGAGGGCAGGCCTAATCAGCCCCAGCATTTT. V gene TRBV6-6 combines with J gene TRBJ1-5; no firm D call. This CDR3 spans 15 amino acids. V was shortened by 6 bases and J by 4 bases, with 16 bases between the two germline ends. The germline CDR1 and CDR2 sequences are MNHNY and SVGAGI (reference sequence).

The J gene is TRBJ2-7, the V gene TRBV5-1; 7 bases are shared with TRBD1. The germline gives CDR1 SGHRS, CDR2 YFSETQ. The CDR3 is 15 amino acids. Germline trimming cut 0 bases from V and 2 bases from J; bases unmatched to any gene: 5. This CDR3 reads CASSLGDSQPYEQYF. DNA of the CDR3: TGCGCCAGCAGCTTGGGGGACAGCCAGCCCTACGAGCAGTACTTC.

This chain joins TRBV28 and TRBJ1-5; 7 bases fit TRBD1. Trimming at V came to 2 bases and at J to 0 bases, leaving 7 bases not matched to a gene. The germline gives CDR1 MDHEN, CDR2 SYDVKM. This CDR3 is 17 amino acids long. The CDR3 region is CASSLTGVVPSNQPQHF. The CDR3 region has the DNA TGTGCCAGCAGTTTAACAGGGGTCGTTCCTAGCAATCAGCCCCAGCATTTT.

V is TRBV7-2 and J is TRBJ2-7; TRBD1 aligns across 10 bases. CDR3 length: 15 amino acids. Germline values: CDR1 SGHTA, CDR2 FQGNSA. Trimming cost V 6 bases and J 5 bases; bases outside gene matches: 10. The CDR3 sequence is CASRVPGQGSNEQYF. The CDR3 DNA sequence: TGTGCCAGCAGAGTTCCGGGACAGGGGTCCAACGAGCAGTACTTC.

Only a few counts were recorded for this clone. The V gene is TRBV10-3, the J gene TRBJ2-3, with a tentative D call TRBD1 (6 bases). The CDR3 extends over 15 amino acids. Germline V gene data show CDR1 as ENHRY and CDR2 as SYGVKD. V lost 0 bases to trimming and J lost 4 bases, with 11 bases between them. The CDR3 sequence is CAISESGGGPDTQYF. The CDR3 DNA sequence: TGTGCCATCAGTGAGTCTGGGGGCGGCCCAGATACGCAGTATTTT.

This clone has only one observation. The chain recombines TRBV28 with TRBJ1-5; a weak D match, TRBD1 (5 bases). Trimming left V 3 bases short and J 5 bases short, with 17 bases between. CDR3 length equals 16 residues. Germline lookup yields CDR1 MDHEN and CDR2 SYDVKM. The CDR3, as DNA: TGTGCCAGCAGTTTTCCGGGGGTTTCAGGATATCAGCCCCAGCATTTT. This codes for CASSFPGVSGYQPQHF.

V gene TRBV11-2 combines with J gene TRBJ1-6; D ambiguous. Trimming took 5 bases from V and 7 from J, leaving 3 bases between them. Germline CDR1 reads SGHAT; CDR2 reads FQNNGV. The CDR3 extends over 11 amino acids. For the CDR3, the DNA is TGTGCCAGCAGCAGCAATTCACCCCTCCACTTT. Amino acids: CASSSNSPLHF.